This entry lists 23 T cell receptor beta chains sequenced from one sample in a study of CD4+ T cells in melanoma. Data came from immunoSEQ multiplex PCR; TCRdb stores just in-frame clones and leaves some out. This sample has some 50,000 clones; about 91% occur once, and the top ten carry approximately 12%. Sequencing used peripheral blood. These receptors were taken from a human donor with melanoma.

This sequence joins TRBV7-3 and TRBJ2-5, with D possibly TRBD1 on 5 matching bases. This CDR3 has 16 amino acids. CDR1 SGHTA and CDR2 FQGTGA come from the germline V gene. V dropped 4 bases and J dropped 5 bases, with 20 bases sitting between them. The CDR3 DNA follows: TGTGCCAGCAGCTCAAGGTCCGTGAAGGGGTGGGAGACCCAGTACTTC. This codes for CASSSRSVKGWETQYF.

This rearrangement joins TRBV14 to TRBJ1-1; 9 nucleotides align to TRBD1. The germline gives CDR1 SGHDN, CDR2 FVKESK. The CDR3 length is 13 residues. Trimming removed 6 bases from V and 4 bases from J; junction bases left unmatched: 3. CDR3 in amino acids: CASSVQGATEAFF. The DNA for the CDR3 is TGTGCCAGCAGTGTACAGGGGGCCACTGAAGCTTTCTTT. Drawing the rest from reference TRBV14 and TRBJ1-1, the complete variable domain is EAGVTQFPSHSVIEKGQTVTLRCDPISGHDNLYWYRRVMGKEIKFLLHFVKESKQDESGMPNNRFLAERTGGTYSTLKVQPAELEDSGVYFCASSVQGATEAFFGQGTRLTVV.

The sample holds one count of this clone. This chain connects TRBV7-7 to TRBJ2-5, with a tentative D call TRBD2 (7 bases). Germline V CDR1 and CDR2: SSHAT, FNYEAQ (reference sequence). The CDR3 length is 14 residues. CDR3 DNA: TGTGCTAGCTCACGGGCGGGGGCCCAAGAGACCCAGTACTTC. The encoded protein is CASSRAGAQETQYF.

The rearrangement joins TRBV7-3 to TRBJ2-5; 9 nucleotides agree with TRBD1. With 1 base clipped from V and 5 bases from J, the junction kept 8 bases outside the gene matches. This CDR3 is 16 amino acids long. In germline, CDR1 is SGHTA, CDR2 FQGTGA. CDR3 DNA sequence: TGTGCCAGCAGCTTAATGGGACAGGGTCGGCGGGAGACCCAGTACTTC. Translation: CASSLMGQGRRETQYF.

The chain joins TRBV27 to TRBJ2-7; TRBD1 matches at 8 bases. The trim removed 5 bases at V and 1 base at J, leaving 7 bases unmatched. This CDR3 comprises 15 residues. CDR1 and CDR2 (germline): MNHEY, SMNVEV (reference sequence). The CDR3 nucleotides are TGTGCCAGCAGTGTGACAGGGGCAAGGTCCTACGAGCAGTACTTC. The encoded protein is CASSVTGARSYEQYF.

The chain carries TRBV2 and TRBJ1-5; 7 bases are a match to TRBD1. CDR3 length equals 13 residues. Per the germline V gene, CDR1 is SNHLY and CDR2 is FYNNEI. V lost 4 bases, J lost 5 bases, and 2 bases stayed unmatched. CDR3 amino acids: CASSVRGHQPQHF. The DNA of the CDR3 is TGTGCCAGCAGTGTGAGGGGGCATCAGCCCCAGCATTTT.

The chain combines TRBV18 with TRBJ2-1; 9 nucleotides agree with TRBD2. The CDR3 runs to 14 residues. The V segment lost 4 bases and the J segment 5 bases; nucleotides outside the gene matches: 3. Germline-derived CDR1 and CDR2 are KGHSH and LQKENI. This chain's CDR3 is CASSLAGDDNEQFF. The DNA for the CDR3 is TGTGCCAGCTCACTAGCGGGGGATGACAATGAGCAGTTCTTC. Filled out from reference TRBV18 and TRBJ2-1, the complete variable domain reads NAGVMQNPRHLVRRRGQEARLRCSPMKGHSHVYWYRQLPEEGLKFMVYLQKENIIDESGMPKERFSAEFPKEGPSILRIQQVVRGDSAAYFCASSLAGDDNEQFFGPGTRLTVL.

V usage is TRBV11-1 and J usage is TRBJ1-1; 8 nucleotides align to TRBD1. CDR1 SGHAT and CDR2 FQDESV come from the germline V gene (reference sequence). Unmatched junction bases numbered 12, after V lost 5 bases and J lost 4 bases. This CDR3 is 16 amino acids long. DNA of the CDR3: TGTGCCAGCAGCATCGACAGGGGATCTAGGATCACTGAAGCTTTCTTT. Its translation is CASSIDRGSRITEAFF.

This chain joins TRBV28 and TRBJ1-2; D is perhaps TRBD1 (5 bases). Per germline, CDR1 MDHEN and CDR2 SYDVKM. The length of the CDR3 is 15 residues. V lost 6 bases to trimming and J lost 2 bases, with 16 bases between them. The CDR3 loop is CASSETGFRNYGYTF. CDR3 DNA sequence: TGTGCCAGCAGCGAAACAGGCTTTCGAAACTATGGCTACACCTTC.

The chain uses TRBV7-2 and TRBJ2-7; D perhaps matches TRBD1 (6 bases). Germline loops: CDR1 SGHTA, CDR2 FQGNSA. Trimming left V 5 bases short and J 3 bases short, with 17 bases between. The CDR3 consists of 15 residues. CDR3 nucleotides: TGTGCCAGCAGCCCCGACAGGACCGACCTCTACGAGCAGTACTTC. Encoded protein: CASSPDRTDLYEQYF.

The chain carries TRBV2 and TRBJ2-1, with D uncertain. The germline gives CDR1 SNHLY, CDR2 FYNNEI. This CDR3 is built from 15 residues. V shed 5 bases and J shed 4 bases, with 15 bases lying between them. This CDR3 reads CASSREGRIYNEQFF. CDR3 sequence (DNA): TGTGCCAGCAGTAGAGAAGGCAGGATATACAATGAGCAGTTCTTC.

This clone was picked up one time. The chain joins TRBV9 to TRBJ2-1, with TRBD2 matching over 7 bases. The CDR3 extends over 16 amino acids. The V and J ends lost 3 bases and 8 bases, in that order; junction bases with no gene match: 14. The germline CDR1 and CDR2 sequences are SGDLS and YYNGEE. In DNA, the CDR3 is TGTGCCAGCAGCGCCAAAGGAGCGGGGAAAGACGATGAGCAGTTCTTC. Translating it yields CASSAKGAGKDDEQFF.

The rearrangement uses TRBV6-1 and TRBJ2-3, with a tentative D call TRBD1 (6 bases). Trimming took 8 bases from V and 9 from J, leaving 9 bases between them. Germline CDR1 reads MNHNS; CDR2 reads SASEGT. This CDR3 has 10 amino acids. The CDR3 is CASLQGTQYF. The CDR3 coding sequence is TGTGCCAGCTTGCAGGGGACGCAGTATTTT.

A few counts support this clone. For the CDR3, the DNA is TGTGCCAGCAGCCCCGGACAGGTCTTAGCTAACTATGGCTACACCTTC. Its protein product is CASSPGQVLANYGYTF. This chain joins TRBV14 and TRBJ1-2; 7 bases map to TRBD1. Germline CDR1 and CDR2: SGHDN and FVKESK. The ends lost 4 bases at V and 0 bases at J; junction bases unmatched: 8. The CDR3 loop spans 16 amino acids.

The V gene is TRBV23-1, the J gene TRBJ1-2; D perhaps matches TRBD1 (5 bases). TRBV23-1 is reported as an ORF; its role is uncertain. Trimming removed 8 bases from V and 4 bases from J, with 35 bases in between. This CDR3 is 20 amino acids long. CDR3 nucleotide sequence: TGCGCCAGCTTTCGCCATCGGAAAGGCCCGAAGACAGAAGGGACCTATGGCTACACCTTC. It yields the protein CASFRHRKGPKTEGTYGYTF.

The chain links TRBV21-1 to TRBJ1-2; the table's D call of TRBD1 was not tested on the DNA. TRBV21-1 counts as a pseudogene. CDR3 length: 13 residues. CDR3 sequence: CASSPGQGEGYTF. CDR3 DNA: TGTGCCAGCAGCCCGGGACAGGGTGAGGGCTACACCTTC.

This clone was picked up a small number of times. This chain connects TRBV5-6 to TRBJ2-7; D call uncertain. Germline V gene data show CDR1 as SGHDT and CDR2 as YYEEEE. The CDR3 length is 17 residues. V was shortened by 2 bases and J by 2 bases, with 20 bases between the two germline ends. CDR3 coding DNA: TGTGCCAGCAGCTTATCTAGGAAATCCACTTCTCCCTACGAGCAGTACTTC. It specifies CASSLSRKSTSPYEQYF. The full variable domain, completed using reference TRBV5-6 and TRBJ2-7, is DAGVTQSPTHLIKTRGQQVTLRCSPKSGHDTVSWYQQALGQGPQFIFQYYEEEERQRGNFPDRFSGHQFPNYSSELNVNALLLGDSALYLCASSLSRKSTSPYEQYFGPGTRLTVT.

The V gene is TRBV18, the J gene TRBJ2-3; either TRBD1 or TRBD2 may fit D (5 bases each). V lost 2 bases and J lost 4, with 10 bases in between. Germline loops: CDR1 KGHSH, CDR2 LQKENI. CDR3 length equals 14 residues. CDR3 nucleotide sequence: TGTGCCAGCTCACCAGTCAGGGACGCAGATACGCAGTATTTT. Amino acids: CASSPVRDADTQYF.

The chain recombines TRBV7-2 with TRBJ2-2; D is unresolved. V gave up 3 bases and J gave up 4 bases, with 12 bases separating them. The CDR3 has 15 amino acids. Germline-derived CDR1 and CDR2 are SGHTA and FQGNSA. CDR3 in amino acids: CASSLSRQITGELFF. CDR3 nucleotides: TGTGCCAGCAGCTTGTCTAGGCAGATCACCGGGGAGCTGTTTTTT. The full variable domain, with the rest looked up from reference TRBV7-2 and TRBJ2-2, is GAGVSQSPSNKVTEKGKDVELRCDPISGHTALYWYRQSLGQGLEFLIYFQGNSAPDKSGLPSDRFSAERTGGSVSTLTIQRTQQEDSAVYLCASSLSRQITGELFFGEGSRLTVL.

The chain is built from TRBV23-1 and TRBJ1-6, with no clear D. TRBV23-1 is known as an ORF, though its function is uncertain. Trimming removed 10 bases at V and 5 bases at J, with 9 bases between. This CDR3 spans 12 amino acids. CDR3 nucleotide sequence: TGCGCCATCCGCGGGGATAATTCACCCCTCCACTTT. This translates into CAIRGDNSPLHF.

This clone was found a few times. The chain is built from TRBV7-9 and TRBJ1-2, with 7 bases lining up with TRBD1. The germline gives CDR1 SEHNR, CDR2 FQNEAQ (reference sequence). The length of the CDR3 is 14 residues. Losses at the gene ends were 9 bases for V and 0 bases for J; bases not matched to a gene: 7. CDR3 protein: CASRSGQPNYGYTF. The CDR3 region has the DNA TGTGCCAGTAGATCGGGACAGCCTAACTATGGCTACACCTTC.

The J gene is TRBJ2-1, the V gene TRBV6-4; TRBD1 is a possible D gene (7 bases). The CDR3 spans 16 residues. Germline V CDR1 and CDR2: MRHNA, SNTAGT. Trimming cost V 3 bases and J 6 bases, with 18 bases left between them. This CDR3 reads CASSETRGAPLNEQFF. The CDR3 nucleotides read TGTGCCAGCAGTGAAACCAGGGGGGCCCCCCTCAATGAGCAGTTCTTC.

This chain links TRBV28 with TRBJ2-7; TRBD1 aligns across 7 bases. The germline CDR1 and CDR2 sequences are MDHEN and SYDVKM. The CDR3 covers 16 residues. Unmatched junction bases numbered 12, after V lost 4 bases and J lost 3 bases. The CDR3 region is CASSSYGTASFYEQYF. Here the CDR3 DNA reads TGTGCCAGCAGTTCGTACGGGACAGCGAGCTTCTACGAGCAGTACTTC.